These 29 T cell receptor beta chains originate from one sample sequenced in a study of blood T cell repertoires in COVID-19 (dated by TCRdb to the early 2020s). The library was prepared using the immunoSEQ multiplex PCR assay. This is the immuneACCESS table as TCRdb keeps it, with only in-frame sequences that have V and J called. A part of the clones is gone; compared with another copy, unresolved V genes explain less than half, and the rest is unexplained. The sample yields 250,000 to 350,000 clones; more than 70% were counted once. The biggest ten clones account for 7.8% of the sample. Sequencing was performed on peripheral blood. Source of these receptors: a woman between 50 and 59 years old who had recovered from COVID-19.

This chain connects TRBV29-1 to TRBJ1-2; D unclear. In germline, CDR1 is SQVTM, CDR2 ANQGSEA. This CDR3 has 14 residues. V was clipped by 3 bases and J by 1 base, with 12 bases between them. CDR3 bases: TGCAGCGTTGATGGTACCGCAGATAACTATGGCTACACCTTC. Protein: CSVDGTADNYGYTF.

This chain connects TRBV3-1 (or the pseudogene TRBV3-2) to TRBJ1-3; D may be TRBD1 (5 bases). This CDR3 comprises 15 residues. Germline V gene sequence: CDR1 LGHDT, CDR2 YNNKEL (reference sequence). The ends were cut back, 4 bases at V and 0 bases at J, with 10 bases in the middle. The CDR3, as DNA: TGTGCCAGCAGCCGACCGACAGTCTCTGGAAACACCATATATTTT. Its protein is CASSRPTVSGNTIYF.

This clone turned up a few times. The CDR3 spells CASSKRGPNEQFF. The DNA of the CDR3 is TGTGCCAGCAGCAAAAGGGGGCCCAATGAGCAGTTCTTC. The V gene is TRBV21-1, the J gene TRBJ2-1; TRBD1 reflects the table's D call only, with no check against the DNA. TRBV21-1 is shown as a pseudogene. This CDR3 has 13 amino acids.

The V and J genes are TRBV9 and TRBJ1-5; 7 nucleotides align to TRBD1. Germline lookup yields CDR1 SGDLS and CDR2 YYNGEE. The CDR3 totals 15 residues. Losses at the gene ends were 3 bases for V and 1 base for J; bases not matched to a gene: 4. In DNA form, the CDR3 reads TGTGCCAGCAGCGGACAGGGCGGGAGCAATCAGCCCCAGCATTTT. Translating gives CASSGQGGSNQPQHF.

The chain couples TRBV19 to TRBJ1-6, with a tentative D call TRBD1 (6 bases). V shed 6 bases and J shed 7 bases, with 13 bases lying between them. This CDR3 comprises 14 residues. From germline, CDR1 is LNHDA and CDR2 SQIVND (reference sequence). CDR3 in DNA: TGTGCCAGTAGGCACAGGGAAGAGAATTCACCCCTCCACTTT. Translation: CASRHREENSPLHF. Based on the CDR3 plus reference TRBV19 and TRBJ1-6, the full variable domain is DGGITQSPKYLFRKEGQNVTLSCEQNLNHDAMYWYRQDPGQGLRLIYYSQIVNDFQKGDIAEGYSVSREKKESFPLTVTSAQKNPTAFYLCASRHREENSPLHFGNGTRLTVT.

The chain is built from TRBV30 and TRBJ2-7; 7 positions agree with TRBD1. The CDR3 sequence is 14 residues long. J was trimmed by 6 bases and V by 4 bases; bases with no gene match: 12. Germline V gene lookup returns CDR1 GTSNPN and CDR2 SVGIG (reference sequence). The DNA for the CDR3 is TGTGCCTGGAACGGACAGGAAATATTTTTCGAGCAGTACTTC. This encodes CAWNGQEIFFEQYF.

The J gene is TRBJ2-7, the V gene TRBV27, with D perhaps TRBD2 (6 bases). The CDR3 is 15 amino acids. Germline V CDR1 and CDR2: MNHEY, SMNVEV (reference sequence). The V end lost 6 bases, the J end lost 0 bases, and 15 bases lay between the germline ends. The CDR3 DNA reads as TGTGCCAGCAGATCGATATTGGGAGGCTCCTACGAGCAGTACTTC. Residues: CASRSILGGSYEQYF.

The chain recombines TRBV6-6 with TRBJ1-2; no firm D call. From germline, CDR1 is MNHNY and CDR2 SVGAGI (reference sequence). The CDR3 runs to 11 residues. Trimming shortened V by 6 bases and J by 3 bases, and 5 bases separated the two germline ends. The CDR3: CASRLDYGYTF. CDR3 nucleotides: TGTGCCAGCAGACTTGACTATGGCTACACCTTC.

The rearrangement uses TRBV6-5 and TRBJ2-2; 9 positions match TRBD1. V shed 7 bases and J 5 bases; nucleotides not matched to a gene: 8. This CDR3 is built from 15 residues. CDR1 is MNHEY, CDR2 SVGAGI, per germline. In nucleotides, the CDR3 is TGTGCCAGCACCATAGACAGGGGGAGGACCGGGGAGCTGTTTTTT. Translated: CASTIDRGRTGELFF.

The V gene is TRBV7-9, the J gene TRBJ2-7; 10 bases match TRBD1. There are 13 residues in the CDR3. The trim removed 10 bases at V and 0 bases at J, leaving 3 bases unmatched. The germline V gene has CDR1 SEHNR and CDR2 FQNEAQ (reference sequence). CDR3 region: CATRQGASYEQYF. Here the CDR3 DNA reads TGTGCCACCAGACAGGGGGCCTCCTACGAGCAGTACTTC.

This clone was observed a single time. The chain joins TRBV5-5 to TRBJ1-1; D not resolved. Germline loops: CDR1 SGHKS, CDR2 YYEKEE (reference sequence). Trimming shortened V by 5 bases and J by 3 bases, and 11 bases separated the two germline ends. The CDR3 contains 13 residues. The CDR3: CASSPGGDTEAFF. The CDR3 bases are TGTGCCAGCAGTCCGGGTGGCGACACTGAAGCTTTCTTT.

The CDR3 DNA follows: TGTGCCAGCAGCTTGCTCGTCCCCGGTTTGGACTATGGCTACACCTTC. It translates to CASSLLVPGLDYGYTF. This rearrangement joins TRBV5-6 to TRBJ1-2; unclear D gene. Germline-derived CDR1 and CDR2 are SGHDT and YYEEEE. CDR3 length: 16 amino acids. Trimming pared 1 base from V and 3 bases from J, leaving 16 bases between.

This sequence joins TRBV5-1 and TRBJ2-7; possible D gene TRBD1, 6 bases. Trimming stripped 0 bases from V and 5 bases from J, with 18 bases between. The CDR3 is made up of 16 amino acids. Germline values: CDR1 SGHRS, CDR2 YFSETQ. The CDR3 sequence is CASSLAGGSAFNEQYF. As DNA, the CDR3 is TGCGCCAGCAGCTTGGCTGGGGGCTCTGCTTTTAACGAGCAGTACTTC.

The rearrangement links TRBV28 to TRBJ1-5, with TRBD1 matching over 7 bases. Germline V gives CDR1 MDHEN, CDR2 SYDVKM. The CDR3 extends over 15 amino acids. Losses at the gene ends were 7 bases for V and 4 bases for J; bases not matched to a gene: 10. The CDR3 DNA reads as TGTGCCAGCACCCAAAACAGGGGAGGAAATCAGCCCCAGCATTTT. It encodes CASTQNRGGNQPQHF.

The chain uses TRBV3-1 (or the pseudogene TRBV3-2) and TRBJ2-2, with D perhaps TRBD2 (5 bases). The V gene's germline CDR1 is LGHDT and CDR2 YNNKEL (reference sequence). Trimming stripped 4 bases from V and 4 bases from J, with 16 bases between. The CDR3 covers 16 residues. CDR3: CASSLRVLASTGELFF. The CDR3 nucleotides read TGTGCCAGCAGCCTAAGGGTCTTAGCGAGCACCGGGGAGCTGTTTTTT.

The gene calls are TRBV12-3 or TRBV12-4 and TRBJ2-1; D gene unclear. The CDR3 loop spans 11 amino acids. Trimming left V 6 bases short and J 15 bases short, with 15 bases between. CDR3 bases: TGTGCCAGCAGCAACCGGGTCCCCCCGTTCTTC. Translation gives CASSNRVPPFF.

The CDR3 here is CASRQDSGANVLTF. The CDR3 nucleotides read TGTGCCAGCAGACAGGACTCTGGGGCCAACGTCCTGACTTTC. This chain connects TRBV6-5 to TRBJ2-6; D might be TRBD1 (5 bases). The ends were cut back, 6 bases at V and 0 bases at J, with 6 bases in the middle. The CDR3 spans 14 residues. CDR1 is MNHEY, CDR2 SVGAGI, per germline.

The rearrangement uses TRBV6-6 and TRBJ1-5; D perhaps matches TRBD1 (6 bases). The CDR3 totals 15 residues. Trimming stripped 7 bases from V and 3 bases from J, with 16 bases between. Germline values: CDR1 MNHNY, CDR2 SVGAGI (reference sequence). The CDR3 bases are TGTGCCAGCACCCCCAAAACAGGGTACAATCAGCCCCAGCATTTT. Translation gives CASTPKTGYNQPQHF.

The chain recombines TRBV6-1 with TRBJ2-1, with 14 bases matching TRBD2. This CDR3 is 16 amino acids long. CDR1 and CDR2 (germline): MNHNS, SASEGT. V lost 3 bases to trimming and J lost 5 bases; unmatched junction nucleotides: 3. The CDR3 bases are TGTGCCAGCAGTGACAGGGGACTAGCGGGGGACAATGAGCAGTTCTTC. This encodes CASSDRGLAGDNEQFF.

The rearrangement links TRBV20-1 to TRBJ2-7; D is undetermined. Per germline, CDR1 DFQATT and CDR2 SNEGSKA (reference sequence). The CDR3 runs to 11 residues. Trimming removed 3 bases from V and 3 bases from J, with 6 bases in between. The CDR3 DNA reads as TGCAGTGCTAGTGACGTCTACGAGCAGTACTTC. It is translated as CSASDVYEQYF.

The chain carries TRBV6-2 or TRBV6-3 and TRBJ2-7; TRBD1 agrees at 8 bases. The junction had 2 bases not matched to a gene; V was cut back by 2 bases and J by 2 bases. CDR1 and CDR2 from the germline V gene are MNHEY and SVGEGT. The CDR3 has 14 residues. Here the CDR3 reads CASSYTRGPYEQYF. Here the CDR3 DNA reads TGTGCCAGCAGTTACACCAGGGGGCCCTACGAGCAGTACTTC.

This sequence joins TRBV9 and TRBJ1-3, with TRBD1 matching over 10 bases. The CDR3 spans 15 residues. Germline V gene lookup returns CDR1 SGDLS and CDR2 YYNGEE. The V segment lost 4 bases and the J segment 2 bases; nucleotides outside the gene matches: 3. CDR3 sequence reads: CASSIGQGAGNTIYF. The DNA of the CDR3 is TGTGCCAGCAGCATAGGACAGGGGGCTGGAAACACCATATATTTT.

CDR3 protein: CASSLKNRGENNEQFF. Written as DNA, the CDR3 is TGTGCCAGCAGCTTAAAAAACAGGGGAGAAAACAATGAGCAGTTCTTC. The chain uses TRBV5-6 and TRBJ2-1; 7 bases fit TRBD1. The CDR3 extends over 16 amino acids. Trimming at V came to 2 bases and at J to 5 bases, leaving 10 bases not matched to a gene. Per germline, CDR1 SGHDT and CDR2 YYEEEE.

The CDR3 protein is CASTGDRGTQYF. DNA for the CDR3: TGTGCCAGCACCGGGGACAGGGGGACCCAGTACTTC. This chain joins TRBV2 and TRBJ2-5, with 10 positions matching TRBD1. The CDR3 is 12 residues long. Trimming at V came to 7 bases and at J to 7 bases, leaving 3 bases not matched to a gene. Germline-derived CDR1 and CDR2 are SNHLY and FYNNEI.

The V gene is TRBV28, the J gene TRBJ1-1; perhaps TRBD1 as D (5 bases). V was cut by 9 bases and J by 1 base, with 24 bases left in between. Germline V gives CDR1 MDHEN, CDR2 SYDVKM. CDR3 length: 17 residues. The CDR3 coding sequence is TGTGCCAGTGTGGGGACCTACGGGGTCGGGGGGAACACTGAAGCTTTCTTT. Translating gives CASVGTYGVGGNTEAFF.

Written as DNA, the CDR3 is TGTGCCAGCAGCTTAGGTTGGAGGACAGTAAATTCACCCCTCCACTTT. Translated: CASSLGWRTVNSPLHF. This chain connects TRBV7-8 to TRBJ1-6; maybe TRBD1 (6 bases). Germline CDR1 is SGHVS and CDR2 is FQNEAQ. The CDR3 covers 16 residues. The germline V and J ends were trimmed by 1 base and 7 bases, with 14 bases remaining between them.

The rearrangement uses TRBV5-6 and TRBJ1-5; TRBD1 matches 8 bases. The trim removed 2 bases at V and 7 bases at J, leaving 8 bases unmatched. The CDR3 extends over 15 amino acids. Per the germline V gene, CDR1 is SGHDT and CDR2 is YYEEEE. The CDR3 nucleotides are TGTGCCAGCAGCTTAGGGACAGGCCCTATACAGCCCCAGCATTTT. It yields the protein CASSLGTGPIQPQHF.

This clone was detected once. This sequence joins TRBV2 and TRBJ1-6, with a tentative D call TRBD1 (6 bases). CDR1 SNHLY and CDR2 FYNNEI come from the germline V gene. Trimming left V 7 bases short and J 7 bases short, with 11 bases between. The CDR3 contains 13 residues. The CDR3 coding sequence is TGTGCCAGCAAACAGGGTGCCAATTCACCCCTCCACTTT. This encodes CASKQGANSPLHF.

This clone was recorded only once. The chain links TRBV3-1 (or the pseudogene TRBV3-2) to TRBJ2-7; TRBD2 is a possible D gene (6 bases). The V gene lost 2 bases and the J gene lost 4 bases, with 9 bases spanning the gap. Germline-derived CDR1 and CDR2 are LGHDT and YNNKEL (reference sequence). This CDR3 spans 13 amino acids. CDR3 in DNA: TGTGCCAGCAGCCAACGTGGGAGGTACGAGCAGTACTTC. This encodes CASSQRGRYEQYF.